Each of the 7 T cell receptor beta chains below was sequenced from the same sample in a study of memory CD4+ T cells and cytomegalovirus serostatus (dated by TCRdb to between 2018 and 2020). The library came from the immunoSEQ multiplex PCR assay. TCRdb limited this immuneACCESS table to in-frame rearrangements with V and J called. A share of clones is missing; checked studies link under half to unresolved V genes, and the rest is unexplained. In all, the sample holds about 46,000 clones, and roughly 78% of those were seen once. The leading ten clones occupy approximately 0.98% of the sample. Single viable CD3+CD4+CD8-CD45RO+ cells were sorted as memory CD4+ T cells on a FACSAria II. Input material: memory CD4+ T cells from blood. These receptors were obtained from an adult in good health and CMV-seronegative.

This chain links TRBV7-3 with TRBJ1-1, with 9 bases identical to TRBD1. V lost 5 bases and J lost 4; bases outside the gene matches: 11. This CDR3 spans 16 amino acids. Looked up from germline, CDR1 is SGHTA and CDR2 is FQGTGA. The CDR3 DNA reads TGTGCCAGCAGCCCCCGGGGGACAGGGTACGGCACTGAAGCTTTCTTT. Residues: CASSPRGTGYGTEAFF.

The chain links TRBV11-2 to TRBJ2-7, with D perhaps matching TRBD2 (5 bases). The CDR3 loop spans 12 amino acids. Deletions cut 3 bases from V and 7 bases from J, with 10 bases between. Germline V gene sequence: CDR1 SGHAT, CDR2 FQNNGV. The DNA of the CDR3 is TGTGCCAGCAGCTTCGCACTAGGGGAGCAGTACTTC. Translated: CASSFALGEQYF.

The V and J genes are TRBV10-3 and TRBJ2-7, with a tentative D call TRBD1 (6 bases). Trimming removed 7 bases at V and 4 bases at J, with 8 bases between. Germline V lookup: CDR1 ENHRY, CDR2 SYGVKD. CDR3 length equals 11 residues. The DNA for the CDR3 is TGTGCCATCAAGGGGGAATACGAGCAGTACTTC. As protein: CAIKGEYEQYF.

This chain links TRBV7-3 with TRBJ2-3, with unresolved D. The germline V gene encodes CDR1 SGHTA and CDR2 FQGTGA. CDR3 length equals 14 residues. V was cut by 3 bases and J by 3 bases, with 10 bases left in between. CDR3 nucleotides: TGTGCCAGCAGCTTCGGCTGGGATACAGATACGCAGTATTTT. Translated: CASSFGWDTDTQYF.

The chain carries TRBV7-8 and TRBJ2-3; D remains unclear. Trimming stripped 7 bases from V and 2 bases from J, with 10 bases between. The germline V gene has CDR1 SGHVS and CDR2 FQNEAQ. This CDR3 spans 13 amino acids. In nucleotides, the CDR3 is TGTGCCAGCACCCCATCGACCACAGATACGCAGTATTTT. Translated: CASTPSTTDTQYF.

The sample holds a few counts of this clone. The V gene is TRBV6-6, the J gene TRBJ2-2, with unresolved D. Germline V CDR1 and CDR2: MNHNY, SVGAGI (reference sequence). Deletions cut 7 bases from V and 4 bases from J, with 10 bases between. This CDR3 is built from 13 residues. The CDR3 loop is CASIQTSTGELFF. Here the CDR3 DNA reads TGTGCCAGCATCCAAACGTCCACCGGGGAGCTGTTTTTT.

In regard to this clone: The identical CDR3 is also encoded by other nucleotide sequences in the sample. V is TRBV29-1 and J is TRBJ1-2; D is possibly TRBD1 (5 bases). The CDR3 extends over 12 amino acids. Germline CDR1 reads SQVTM; CDR2 reads ANQGSEA. V lost 7 bases, J lost 2 bases, and 11 bases lay in between. The DNA of the CDR3 is TGCAGCGCCTCGGGGGGAAACTATGGCTACACCTTC. This gives the protein CSASGGNYGYTF.